The 9 T cell receptor beta chains below were found in one sample sequenced in a study of cytotoxic CD8 clonotypes in ibrutinib-treated CLL. Using immunoSEQ multiplex PCR, the repertoire was profiled, and TCRdb retains in-frame clones only, with some absent. The sample includes 30,000 or so clones, around 57% of them seen just once. Sequenced here: PBMCs, sampled before ibrutinib treatment. The source of these receptors is a human donor with chronic lymphocytic leukemia.

The chain couples TRBV6-1 to TRBJ2-5, with D possibly matching TRBD2 (6 bases). The ends were cut back, 0 bases at V and 7 bases at J, with 18 bases in the middle. Germline V gene lookup returns CDR1 MNHNS and CDR2 SASEGT. The CDR3 covers 16 residues. The DNA of the CDR3 is TGTGCCAGCAGTGAAGCCGACTGGGGGGTGGGGTGGACCCAGTACTTC. It yields the protein CASSEADWGVGWTQYF.

CDR3 nucleotides: TGTGCCAGCAGTGACAGGGGACTTAATTCACCCCTCCACTTT. This codes for CASSDRGLNSPLHF. This chain connects TRBV6-1 to TRBJ1-6, with a weak D call TRBD1 (6 bases). The CDR3 consists of 14 residues. The germline V and J ends were trimmed by 3 bases and 6 bases, with 9 bases remaining between them. Germline V gene data show CDR1 as MNHNS and CDR2 as SASEGT.

The rearrangement links TRBV4-1 to TRBJ1-2; 7 nucleotides match TRBD1. With V trimmed by 1 base and J by 10 bases, 15 bases remained unmatched. This CDR3 contains 16 residues. Germline V gene data show CDR1 as MGHRA and CDR2 as YSYEKL. In nucleotides, the CDR3 is TGCGCCAGCAGCCAAGTTCGGGGCAGGGGGGCAGAGGACTACACCTTC. Translation: CASSQVRGRGAEDYTF.

There are a few counts of this clone. This chain connects TRBV7-6 to TRBJ2-1; possible D gene TRBD2, 5 bases. The CDR3 consists of 15 residues. V lost 1 base and J 0 bases, leaving 7 bases between the germline ends. Germline CDR1 and CDR2: SGHVS and FNYEAQ. The CDR3 bases are TGTGCCAGCAGCTTAGTAGCGAGCTCCTACAATGAGCAGTTCTTC. Protein: CASSLVASSYNEQFF.

This rearrangement joins TRBV11-3 to TRBJ2-2; TRBD1 might be the D (5 bases). Germline CDR1 SGHNT, CDR2 YENEEA. V lost 1 base and J 3 bases, leaving 6 bases between the germline ends. The CDR3 contains 14 residues. CDR3 coding DNA: TGTGCCAGCAGCTTAGGGACACACACCGGGGAGCTGTTTTTT. Protein: CASSLGTHTGELFF. Based on the CDR3 plus reference TRBV11-3 and TRBJ2-2, the full variable domain is EAGVVQSPRYKIIEKKQPVAFWCNPISGHNTLYWYLQNLGQGPELLIRYENEEAVDDSQLPKDRFSAERLKGVDSTLKIQPAELGDSAVYLCASSLGTHTGELFFGEGSRLTVL.

This chain connects TRBV7-8 to TRBJ1-5; D unclear. Germline values: CDR1 SGHVS, CDR2 FQNEAQ. The V and J ends lost 4 bases and 0 bases respectively, with 22 bases between them. The CDR3 runs 19 residues. The CDR3 DNA reads as TGTGCCAGCAGCTCGGCGGCCTCAAGTTTCCTATATAGCAATCAGCCCCAGCATTTT. It yields the protein CASSSAASSFLYSNQPQHF.

V usage is TRBV5-6 and J usage is TRBJ1-1, with D possibly TRBD1 on 6 matching bases. The germline V gene encodes CDR1 SGHDT and CDR2 YYEEEE. This CDR3 has 15 amino acids. V lost 7 bases, J lost 0 bases, and 16 bases lay in between. The CDR3 loop reads CASGLGTFLNTEAFF. The CDR3 DNA follows: TGTGCCAGCGGCCTCGGGACATTCTTGAACACTGAAGCTTTCTTT.

This clone is large within its sample. This chain connects TRBV27 to TRBJ2-1, with D maybe TRBD2 (6 bases). Per germline, CDR1 MNHEY and CDR2 SMNVEV (reference sequence). This CDR3 is 15 amino acids long. Trimming left V 3 bases short and J 4 bases short, with 13 bases between. CDR3 sequence: CASSLTGDQYNEQFF. CDR3 nucleotide sequence: TGTGCCAGCAGTTTGACGGGGGACCAATACAATGAGCAGTTCTTC.

The chain employs TRBV4-1 and TRBJ1-1; a possible D gene is TRBD1 (6 bases). The CDR3 runs to 14 residues. CDR1 is MGHRA, CDR2 YSYEKL, per germline. The V end lost 0 bases, the J end lost 11 bases, and 16 bases lay between the germline ends. The CDR3 reads CASSQDPRGGVAFF. In DNA, the CDR3 is TGCGCCAGCAGCCAAGATCCCAGGGGTGGTGTGGCTTTCTTT.